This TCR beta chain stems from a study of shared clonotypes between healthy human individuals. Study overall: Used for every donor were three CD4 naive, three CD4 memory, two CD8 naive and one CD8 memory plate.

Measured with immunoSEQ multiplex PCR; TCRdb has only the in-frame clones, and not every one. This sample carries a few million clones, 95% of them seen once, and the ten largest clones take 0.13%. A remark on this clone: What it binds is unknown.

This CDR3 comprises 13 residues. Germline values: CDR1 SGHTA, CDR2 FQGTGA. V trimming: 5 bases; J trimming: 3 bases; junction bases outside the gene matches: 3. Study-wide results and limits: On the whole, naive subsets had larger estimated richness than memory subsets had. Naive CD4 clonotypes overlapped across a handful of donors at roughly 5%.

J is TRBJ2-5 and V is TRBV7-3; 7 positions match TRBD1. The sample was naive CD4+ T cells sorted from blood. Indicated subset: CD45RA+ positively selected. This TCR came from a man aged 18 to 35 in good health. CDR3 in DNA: TGTGCCAGCAGCAGAGGGACAGAAGAGACCCAGTACTTC. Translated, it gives CASSRGTEETQYF.